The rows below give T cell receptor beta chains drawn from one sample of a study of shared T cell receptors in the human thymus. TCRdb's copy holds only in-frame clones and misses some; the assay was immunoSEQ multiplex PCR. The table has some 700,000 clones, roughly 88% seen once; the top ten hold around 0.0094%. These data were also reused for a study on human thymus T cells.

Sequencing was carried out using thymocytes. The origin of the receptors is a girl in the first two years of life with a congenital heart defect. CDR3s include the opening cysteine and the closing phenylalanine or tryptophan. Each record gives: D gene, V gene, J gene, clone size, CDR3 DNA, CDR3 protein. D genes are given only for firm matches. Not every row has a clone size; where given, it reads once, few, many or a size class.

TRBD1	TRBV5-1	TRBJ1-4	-	TGCGCCAGCAGCGGGGACAGGAAAAATGAAAAACTGTTTTTT	CASSGDRKNEKLFF
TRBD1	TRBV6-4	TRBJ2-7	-	TGTGCCAGCAGCGTCGGGACAGGGCAAACTGGCGAGCAGTACTTC	CASSVGTGQTGEQYF
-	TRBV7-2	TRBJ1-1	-	TGTGCCAGCAGCTTAACCCTGACAGGCTCCGAGCCGAACACTGAAGCTTTCTTT	CASSLTLTGSEPNTEAFF
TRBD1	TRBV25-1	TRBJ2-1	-	TGTGCCAGCACTCCACAGGGGCGTGGAGGTGAGCAGTTCTTC	CASTPQGRGGEQFF
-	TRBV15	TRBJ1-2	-	TGTGCCACCAGCAGCCCTACAGACCAAGTGAGTGGCTACACCTTC	CATSSPTDQVSGYTF
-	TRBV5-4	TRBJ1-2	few	TGTGCCAGCAGCTTTACGGGGAAACGTATTGATGGCTACACCTTC	CASSFTGKRIDGYTF
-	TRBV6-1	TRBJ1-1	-	TGTGCCAGCAGTGAAGGCCCACAGGTTTCGGACACTGAAGCTTTCTTT	CASSEGPQVSDTEAFF
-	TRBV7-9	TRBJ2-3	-	TGTGCCAGCAGCTCGGGTAGGGGGAGCACAGATACGCAGTATTTT	CASSSGRGSTDTQYF
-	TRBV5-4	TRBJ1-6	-	TGTGCCAGCAGCTTGGCCGGGGAGTCCGTCCCCTCACCCCTCCACTTT	CASSLAGESVPSPLHF
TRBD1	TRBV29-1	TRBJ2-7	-	TGCAGCGTTGGGACAGGGGAAAGCTACGAGCAGTACTTC	CSVGTGESYEQYF
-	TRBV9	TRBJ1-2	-	TGTGCCAGCAGCACAAAACATCACAACTATGGCTACACCTTC	CASSTKHHNYGYTF
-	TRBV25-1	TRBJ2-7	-	TGTGCCAGCAGTGGGCGACAGGCTCATCACTACGAGCAGTACTTC	CASSGRQAHHYEQYF
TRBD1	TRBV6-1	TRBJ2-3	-	TGTGCCAGCAGTGAAGCCCACGGCCCGGGACAGTCCCGTTTT	CASSEAHGPGQSRF